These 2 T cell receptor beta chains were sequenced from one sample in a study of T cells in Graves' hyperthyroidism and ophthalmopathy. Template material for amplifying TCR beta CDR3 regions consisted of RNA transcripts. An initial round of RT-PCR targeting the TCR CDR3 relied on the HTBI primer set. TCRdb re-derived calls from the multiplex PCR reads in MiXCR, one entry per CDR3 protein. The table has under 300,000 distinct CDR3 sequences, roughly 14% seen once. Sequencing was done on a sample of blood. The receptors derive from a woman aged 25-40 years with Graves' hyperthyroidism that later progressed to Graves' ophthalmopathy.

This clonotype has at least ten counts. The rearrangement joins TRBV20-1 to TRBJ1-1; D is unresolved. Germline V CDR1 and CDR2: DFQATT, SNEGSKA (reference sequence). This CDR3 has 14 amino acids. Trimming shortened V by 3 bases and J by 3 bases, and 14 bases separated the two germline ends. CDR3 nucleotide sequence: TGCAGTGCTAGCGATGGTCCCCCGGACACTGAAGCTTTCTTT. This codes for CSASDGPPDTEAFF.

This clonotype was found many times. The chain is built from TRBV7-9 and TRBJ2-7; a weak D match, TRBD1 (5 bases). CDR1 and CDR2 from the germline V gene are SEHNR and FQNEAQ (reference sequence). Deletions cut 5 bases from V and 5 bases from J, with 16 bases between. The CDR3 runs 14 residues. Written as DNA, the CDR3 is TGTGCCAGCAGCCCTAATACAGGCCTTAACGAGCAGTACTTC. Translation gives CASSPNTGLNEQYF.